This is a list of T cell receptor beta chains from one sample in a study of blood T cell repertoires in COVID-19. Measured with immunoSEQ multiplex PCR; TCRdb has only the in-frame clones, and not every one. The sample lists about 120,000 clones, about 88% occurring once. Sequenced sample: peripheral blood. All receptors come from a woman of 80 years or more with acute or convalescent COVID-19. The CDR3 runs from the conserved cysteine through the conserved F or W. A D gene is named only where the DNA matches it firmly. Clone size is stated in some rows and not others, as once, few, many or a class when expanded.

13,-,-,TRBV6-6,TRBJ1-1,TGTGCCAGCACCAAGGGAGGATACACTGAAGCTTTCTTT,CASTKGGYTEAFF
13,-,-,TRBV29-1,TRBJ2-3,TGCAGCGTTGGAGCCCGTGTCGGAGATACGCAGTATTTT,CSVGARVGDTQYF
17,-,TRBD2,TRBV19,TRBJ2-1,TGTGCCAGTAGAACCACACTAGCGGGAGGTCCCTACAATGAGCAGTTCTTC,CASRTTLAGGPYNEQFF
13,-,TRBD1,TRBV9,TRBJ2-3,TGTGCCAGCAAGAGGGGGCTGACAGATACGCAGTATTTT,CASKRGLTDTQYF
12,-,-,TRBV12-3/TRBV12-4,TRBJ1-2,TGTGCCAGCAGTTGGGGACAACATCGCTACACCTTC,CASSWGQHRYTF
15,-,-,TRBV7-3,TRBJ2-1,TGTGCCAGCAGCTCCGACTTAGCTTCCTACAATGAGCAGTTCTTC,CASSSDLASYNEQFF
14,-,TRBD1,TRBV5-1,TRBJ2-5,TGCGCCAGCAAAGCCGGGACAGGGTTAGAGACCCAGTACTTC,CASKAGTGLETQYF
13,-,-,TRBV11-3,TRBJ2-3,TGTGCCAGCAGCTTAGCAGGGTCAGATACGCAGTATTTT,CASSLAGSDTQYF
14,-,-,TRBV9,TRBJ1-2,TGTGCCAGCAGCTCCCGGACAGCCAACTATGGCTACACCTTC,CASSSRTANYGYTF
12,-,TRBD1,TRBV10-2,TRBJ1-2,TGCGCCAGCAGGACAGGGGGCAGTGGCTACACCTTC,CASRTGGSGYTF
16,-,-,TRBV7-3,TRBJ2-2,TGTGCCAGCAGCTTACGTCTAGCAGCGAACACCGGGGAGCTGTTTTTT,CASSLRLAANTGELFF
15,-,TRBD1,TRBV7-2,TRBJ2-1,TGTGCCAGCAGCCACGGACAGGGGGCGGTTCCAGGGCAGTTCTTC,CASSHGQGAVPGQFF
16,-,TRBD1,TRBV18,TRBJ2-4,TGTGCCAGCTCTTCCACAGGGGGCGGAACCAAAAACATTCAGTACTTC,CASSSTGGGTKNIQYF
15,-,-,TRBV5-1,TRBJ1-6,TGCGCCAGCAGCTTGGCAGGAAGTGGGAATTCACCCCTCCACTTT,CASSLAGSGNSPLHF
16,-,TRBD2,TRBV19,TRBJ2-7,TGTGCCAGTAGTATAGAAGCGGGAGATCGAACCTACGAGCAGTACTTC,CASSIEAGDRTYEQYF
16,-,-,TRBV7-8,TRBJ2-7,TGTGCCAGCAGCTTGTCGTCCGGGACATTCTCCTACGAGCAGTACTTC,CASSLSSGTFSYEQYF
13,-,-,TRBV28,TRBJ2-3,TGTGCCAGCAGGGACAGCACCACAGATACGCAGTATTTT,CASRDSTTDTQYF
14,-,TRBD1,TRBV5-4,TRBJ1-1,TGTGCCAGCAGCTTGGGGGCAGGGGGCGCAGGGGCTTTCTTT,CASSLGAGGAGAFF
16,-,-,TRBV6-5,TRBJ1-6,TGTGCCAGCAGTTATTTGTTCGACAGACGTAATTCACCCCTCCACTTT,CASSYLFDRRNSPLHF
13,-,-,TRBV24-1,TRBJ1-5,TGTGCCACCAGTCGAGGACTCAATCAGCCCCAGCATTTT,CATSRGLNQPQHF
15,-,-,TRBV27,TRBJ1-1,TGTGCCAGTAAGGCTCAAGGGCGGGCGAACACTGAAGCTTTCTTT,CASKAQGRANTEAFF
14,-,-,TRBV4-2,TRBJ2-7,TGTGCCAGCAGCCAAGATAAACCGGGCTACGAGCAGTACTTC,CASSQDKPGYEQYF
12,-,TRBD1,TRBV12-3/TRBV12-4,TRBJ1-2,TGTGCCAGCGGGGACAGGGGCTATGGCTACACCTTC,CASGDRGYGYTF
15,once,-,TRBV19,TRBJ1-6,TGTGCCAGTAGTATGAAGGGGATGGGCAATTCACCCCTCCACTTT,CASSMKGMGNSPLHF
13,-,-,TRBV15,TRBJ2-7,TGTGCCACCAGCAGAGATCCCTCTTACGAGCAGTACTTC,CATSRDPSYEQYF
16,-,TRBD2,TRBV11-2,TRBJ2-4,TGTGCCAGCAGCTTAATTAGCGGGGGAGCCAAAAACATTCAGTACTTC,CASSLISGGAKNIQYF
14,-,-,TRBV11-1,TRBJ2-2,TGTGCCAGCAGCCGAGATAGGGGAAGCGGGGAGCTGTTTTTT,CASSRDRGSGELFF
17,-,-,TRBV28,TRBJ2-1,TGTGCCAGCAGTTTGAAGAGCCCGAGAGGGTCCTACAATGAGCAGTTCTTC,CASSLKSPRGSYNEQFF
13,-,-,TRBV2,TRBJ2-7,TGTGCCTGCCGACAGACCCTCTCCTACGAGCAGTACTTC,CACRQTLSYEQYF
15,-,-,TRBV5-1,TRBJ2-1,TGCGCCAGCACCTATGCGGGGAGCTCCTACAATGAGCAGTTCTTC,CASTYAGSSYNEQFF
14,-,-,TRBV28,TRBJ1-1,TGTGCCAGCAGTTTATCAACAGGGAACACTGAAGCTTTCTTT,CASSLSTGNTEAFF
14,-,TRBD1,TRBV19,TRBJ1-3,TGTGCCAGTAGTTCCGGGACAGCTGGAAACACCATATATTTT,CASSSGTAGNTIYF
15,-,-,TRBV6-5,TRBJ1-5,TGTGCCAGCAGCAACGCGGGGCGCGGCAATCAGCCCCAGCATTTT,CASSNAGRGNQPQHF
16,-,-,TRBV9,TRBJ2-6,TGTGCCAGCAGCGGTGGTAGTAGCTCTGGGGCCAACGTCCTGACTTTC,CASSGGSSSGANVLTF
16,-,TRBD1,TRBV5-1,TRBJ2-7,TGCGCCAGCAGCTTGGCCGGCAGGGGGAACTCCTACGAGCAGTACTTC,CASSLAGRGNSYEQYF
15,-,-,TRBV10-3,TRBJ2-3,TGTGCCATCAGTGGACCGGGGACTAGCACAGATACGCAGTATTTT,CAISGPGTSTDTQYF
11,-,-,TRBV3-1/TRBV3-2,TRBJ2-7,TGTGCCAGCAGCCAAGCGGGGGAGCAGTACTTC,CASSQAGEQYF
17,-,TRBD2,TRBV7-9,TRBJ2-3,TGTGCCAGCAGCTTAGCTCAGGCGGGGGGAATCACAGATACGCAGTATTTT,CASSLAQAGGITDTQYF
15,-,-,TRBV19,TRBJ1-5,TGTGCCAGTAGGGTGACACATACCACCAATCAGCCCCAGCATTTT,CASRVTHTTNQPQHF
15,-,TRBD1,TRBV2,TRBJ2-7,TGTGCCAGCAAAACTCTAACAGGGGTACCTAGCGAGCAGTACTTC,CASKTLTGVPSEQYF
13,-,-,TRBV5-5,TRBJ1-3,TGTGCCAGCAGCTCCATTACTAGAAACACCATATATTTT,CASSSITRNTIYF
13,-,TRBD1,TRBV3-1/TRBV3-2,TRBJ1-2,TGTGCCAGCACTCAGGGGGCCGGAGGAGGCTACACCTTC,CASTQGAGGGYTF
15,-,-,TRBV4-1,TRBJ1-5,TGCGCCAGCAGCCAAGGGGGGCTTGGCAATCAGCCCCAGCATTTT,CASSQGGLGNQPQHF
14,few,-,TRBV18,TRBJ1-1,TGTGCCAGCTCACCACCGGGGGGGAAGGCTGAAGCTTTCTTT,CASSPPGGKAEAFF
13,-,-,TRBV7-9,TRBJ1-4,TGTGCCAGCAGCTTTCAGGGTCAGGAAAAACTGTTTTTT,CASSFQGQEKLFF
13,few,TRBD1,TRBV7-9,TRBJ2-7,TGTGCCAGCAGCTTGGACAGGGCCAACGAGCAGTACTTC,CASSLDRANEQYF
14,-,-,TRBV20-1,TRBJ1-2,TGCAGTGCTAGTTTCTCAGGGCCGAACTATGGCTACACCTTC,CSASFSGPNYGYTF
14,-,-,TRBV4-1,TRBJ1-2,TGCGCCAGCAGCCAAGATCCCACAGCTTCTAGCTACACCTTC,CASSQDPTASSYTF
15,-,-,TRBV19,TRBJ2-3,TGTGCCAGTAGTATAATCAAAACTCGGGGAGATACGCAGTATTTT,CASSIIKTRGDTQYF
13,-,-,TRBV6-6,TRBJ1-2,TGTGCCAGCAGTACAGTGGGGAGTTATGGCTACACCTTC,CASSTVGSYGYTF
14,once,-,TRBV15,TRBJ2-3,TGTGCCACCAGCAGAGTAGGCCAGGTTGATACGCAGTATTTT,CATSRVGQVDTQYF
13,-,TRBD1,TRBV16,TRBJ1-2,TGTGCCAGCAGCCGGGACAGGAACTATGGCTACACCTTC,CASSRDRNYGYTF